What follows are 26 T cell receptor beta chains derived from one specimen sequenced in a study of CD8 T cells in ankylosing spondylitis. TCRdb passed the 5' RACE reads through MiXCR, listing each CDR3 protein once. This table has more than 110,000 distinct CDR3 sequences, roughly 8.3% appearing once. Sequencing input: synovial fluid, either unsorted or a sorted T cell fraction (not recorded which). These receptors originate from a male donor with ankylosing spondylitis.

The gene calls are TRBV7-8 and TRBJ2-7; 10 nucleotides match TRBD1. This CDR3 has 15 amino acids. Unmatched junction bases numbered 9, after V lost 4 bases and J lost 6 bases. CDR1 SGHVS and CDR2 FQNEAQ come from the germline V gene. CDR3 protein: CASSSHQTGGSEQYF. DNA of the CDR3: TGTGCCAGCAGCTCGCATCAGACAGGGGGCAGCGAGCAGTACTTC.

In this sample, this clonotype turned up many times. This chain joins TRBV19 and TRBJ2-3; D is unclear. V was cut by 5 bases and J by 3 bases, with 9 bases left in between. Looked up from germline, CDR1 is LNHDA and CDR2 is SQIVND (reference sequence). This CDR3 has 13 residues. The CDR3 DNA sequence: TGTGCCAGTAGTCCCCCCTGGACAGATACGCAGTATTTT. Its protein is CASSPPWTDTQYF.

The sample holds many counts of this clonotype. The chain recombines TRBV7-9 with TRBJ2-2; TRBD2 matches at 9 bases. The germline CDR1 and CDR2 sequences are SEHNR and FQNEAQ (reference sequence). This CDR3 region has 16 residues. V trimming: 5 bases; J trimming: 6 bases; junction bases outside the gene matches: 10. The CDR3 bases are TGTGCCAGCAGCCCACCGGGACTAGCTGGGTCCGGGGAGCTGTTTTTT. Translating gives CASSPPGLAGSGELFF. The variable domain in full, completed from reference TRBV7-9 and TRBJ2-2, reads DTGVSQNPRHKITKRGQNVTFRCDPISEHNRLYWYRQTLGQGPEFLTYFQNEAQLEKSRLLSDRFSAERPKGSFSTLEIQRTEQGDSAMYLCASSPPGLAGSGELFFGEGSRLTVL.

This clonotype was seen repeatedly, ten times or more. This chain connects TRBV7-2 to TRBJ1-2; D may be TRBD1 (6 bases). V was pared by 5 bases and J by 8 bases, with 15 bases between. Germline V gene lookup returns CDR1 SGHTA and CDR2 FQGNSA. The CDR3 covers 13 residues. The CDR3 loop reads CASSTDRRKGYTF. In DNA form, the CDR3 reads TGTGCCAGCAGCACAGACAGGCGGAAAGGCTACACCTTC. The full variable domain, completed using reference TRBV7-2 and TRBJ1-2, is GAGVSQSPSNKVTEKGKDVELRCDPISGHTALYWYRQSLGQGLEFLIYFQGNSAPDKSGLPSDRFSAERTGGSVSTLTIQRTQQEDSAVYLCASSTDRRKGYTFGSGTRLTVV.

This clonotype was picked up many times. The rearrangement joins TRBV18 to TRBJ2-1, with D unresolved. Trimming pared 1 base from V and 5 bases from J, leaving 6 bases between. The germline V gene encodes CDR1 KGHSH and CDR2 LQKENI. The length of the CDR3 is 13 residues. CDR3 protein: CASSPLTNNEQFF. The CDR3 coding sequence is TGTGCCAGCTCACCACTCACAAACAATGAGCAGTTCTTC.

This chain connects TRBV20-1 to TRBJ1-4, with a possible D match to TRBD1 (5 bases). Trimming took 0 bases from V and 10 from J, leaving 12 bases between them. The CDR3 sequence is 13 residues long. Looked up from germline, CDR1 is DFQATT and CDR2 is SNEGSKA (reference sequence). CDR3 protein: CSARDPGRGKLFF. The CDR3 bases are TGCAGTGCTAGAGATCCGGGGCGCGGAAAACTGTTTTTT.

This clonotype occurred many times. The V gene is TRBV13, the J gene TRBJ2-2, with D unresolved. CDR3 length: 16 residues. Deletions cut 1 base from V and 2 bases from J, with 11 bases between. In germline, CDR1 is PRHDT, CDR2 FYEKMQ (reference sequence). CDR3 nucleotides: TGTGCCAGCAGCTTAGCCGTGTCGTCAAACACCGGGGAGCTGTTTTTT. Translated, it gives CASSLAVSSNTGELFF.

This clonotype was counted a few times. This sequence joins TRBV7-9 and TRBJ2-7; D not certain. V gave up 0 bases and J gave up 5 bases, with 8 bases separating them. CDR1 and CDR2 (germline): SEHNR, FQNEAQ (reference sequence). The CDR3 has 13 residues. CDR3 protein: CASSLAQANEQYF. The CDR3 DNA is TGTGCCAGCAGCTTAGCGCAGGCTAACGAGCAGTACTTC.

This clonotype was found many times. The rearrangement links TRBV7-6 to TRBJ2-5; tentatively, D is TRBD1 or TRBD2 (5 bases each). With 6 bases removed from V and 7 bases from J, the gap between germline ends came to 27 bases. CDR1 is SGHVS and CDR2 is FNYEAQ in the germline V gene. The CDR3 has 17 residues. The CDR3 reads CASSPRPRELSAGTQYF. The CDR3 bases are TGTGCCAGCAGTCCCAGGCCCAGGGAGCTCTCCGCTGGGACCCAGTACTTC. Full variable domain (missing parts from reference TRBV7-6 and TRBJ2-5): GAGVSQSPRYKVTKRGQDVALRCDPISGHVSLYWYRQALGQGPEFLTYFNYEAQQDKSGLPNDRFSAERPEGSISTLTIQRTEQRDSAMYRCASSPRPRELSAGTQYFGPGTRLLVL.

This clonotype turned up a few times. The chain has TRBV28 and TRBJ1-1; possibly TRBD1 for D (5 bases). This CDR3 region has 15 residues. CDR1 is MDHEN, CDR2 SYDVKM, per germline. V was clipped by 3 bases and J by 0 bases, with 11 bases between them. The CDR3 sequence: CASSFIGTVNTEAFF. The CDR3 DNA sequence: TGTGCCAGCAGTTTCATTGGGACCGTGAACACTGAAGCTTTCTTT.

This clonotype was seen many times. This sequence joins TRBV27 and TRBJ2-1; 12 nucleotides agree with TRBD2. Germline V lookup: CDR1 MNHEY, CDR2 SMNVEV (reference sequence). The J segment lost 8 bases and the V segment lost 6 bases, leaving 11 bases of the junction unmatched. This CDR3 region has 16 residues. The CDR3 nucleotides read TGTGCCAGCAGCTTAACCTGGACTAGCGGGATCTATGAGCAGTTCTTC. It yields the protein CASSLTWTSGIYEQFF.

This clonotype was observed at least ten times. The V and J genes are TRBV5-1 and TRBJ2-1, with D perhaps matching TRBD2 (7 bases). In germline, CDR1 is SGHRS, CDR2 YFSETQ. The CDR3 sequence is 17 residues long. The V and J ends lost 0 bases and 10 bases respectively, with 23 bases between them. CDR3 region: CASSLDGSTGGRNEQFF. In DNA, the CDR3 is TGCGCCAGCAGCTTGGACGGGTCAACGGGGGGCCGTAACGAGCAGTTCTTC.

This clonotype has at least ten counts. The chain recombines TRBV20-1 with TRBJ2-7, with D possibly being TRBD2 (5 bases). The V gene's germline CDR1 is DFQATT and CDR2 SNEGSKA (reference sequence). With 4 bases removed from V and 2 bases from J, the gap between germline ends came to 12 bases. The CDR3 totals 13 residues. The CDR3 protein is CSATRTATYEQYF. The DNA of the CDR3 is TGCAGTGCTACCAGGACTGCAACCTACGAGCAGTACTTC.

This clonotype was detected a few times. The chain recombines TRBV28 with TRBJ1-4, with 8 bases that match TRBD1. V lost 1 base and J lost 6; bases outside the gene matches: 4. Germline CDR1 is MDHEN and CDR2 is SYDVKM. The CDR3 runs to 15 residues. The CDR3 region has the DNA TGTGCCAGCAGTTTATCGGGACAGGACCATGAAAAACTGTTTTTT. It is translated as CASSLSGQDHEKLFF.

This clonotype appeared many times. The chain has TRBV27 and TRBJ2-7; D unclear. This CDR3 comprises 12 residues. From germline, CDR1 is MNHEY and CDR2 SMNVEV (reference sequence). V was pared by 6 bases and J by 0 bases, with 6 bases between. For the CDR3, the DNA is TGTGCCAGCAGCCGTAGCTCCTACGAGCAGTACTTC. Its protein is CASSRSSYEQYF.

J is TRBJ2-5 and V is TRBV20-1; D gene unclear. The ends were cut back, 1 base at V and 5 bases at J, with 8 bases in the middle. This CDR3 comprises 12 residues. Germline V gives CDR1 DFQATT, CDR2 SNEGSKA (reference sequence). Here the CDR3 reads CSARVEYETQYF. The CDR3, as DNA: TGCAGTGCTAGAGTAGAGTACGAGACCCAGTACTTC.

About this clonotype: This clone may be a read error of a much larger clone one base away. The chain is built from TRBV4-3 and TRBJ2-5; 8 positions agree with TRBD1. The CDR3 is made up of 14 amino acids. V gave up 4 bases and J gave up 7 bases; unmatched junction bases: 8. The germline V gene encodes CDR1 LGHNA and CDR2 YSLEER. CDR3 DNA sequence: TGCGCCAGCAGCCCCAGACAGGGGATAGGGACCCAGTACTTC. Its protein product is CASSPRQGIGTQYF.

This clonotype was counted many times. The rearrangement joins TRBV7-9 to TRBJ2-1; no definite D call. Germline V CDR1 and CDR2: SEHNR, FQNEAQ (reference sequence). V gave up 1 base and J gave up 3 bases, with 4 bases separating them. CDR3 length equals 13 residues. The CDR3, as DNA: TGTGCCAGCAGCTTAGAAAGCTACAATGAGCAGTTCTTC. This encodes CASSLESYNEQFF.

This clonotype has only a few counts. V usage is TRBV6-2 or TRBV6-3 and J usage is TRBJ1-1; D gene unclear. This CDR3 contains 13 residues. Germline V lookup: CDR1 MNHEY, CDR2 SVGEGT. Trimming shortened V by 8 bases and J by 4 bases, and 14 bases separated the two germline ends. DNA of the CDR3: TGTGCCAGCCATCCGCGCCGGGGCACTGAAGCTTTCTTT. This translates into CASHPRRGTEAFF.

This clonotype was seen a few times. The rearrangement uses TRBV10-3 and TRBJ2-7, with 11 positions matching TRBD2. Trimming took 2 bases from V and 3 from J; bases not matched to a gene: 3. The CDR3 sequence is 15 residues long. From germline, CDR1 is ENHRY and CDR2 SYGVKD. CDR3 residues: CAISEEGTSGYEQYF. The CDR3 DNA reads TGTGCCATCAGTGAGGAGGGGACTAGCGGCTACGAGCAGTACTTC.

The chain joins TRBV6-5 to TRBJ2-4; TRBD2 is a possible D gene (7 bases). With 4 bases removed from V and 5 bases from J, the gap between germline ends came to 12 bases. The CDR3 is made up of 14 amino acids. Germline CDR1 and CDR2: MNHEY and SVGAGI. The CDR3 region is CASSFIGGENIQYF. CDR3 nucleotide sequence: TGTGCCAGCAGTTTCATAGGGGGGGAAAACATTCAGTACTTC.

A few counts support this clonotype. A much larger clone is a single base away; this may be a read error. The chain has TRBV6-5 and TRBJ1-5; D may be TRBD1 (5 bases). Germline CDR1 reads MNHEY; CDR2 reads SVGAGI. This CDR3 region has 14 residues. Trimming took off 2 bases at V and 10 bases at J, with 15 bases between the two ends. The CDR3 reads CASSYTSEGHPQHF. The DNA of the CDR3 is TGTGCCAGCAGTTACACTTCGGAGGGGCACCCCCAGCATTTT.

The rearrangement joins TRBV20-1 to TRBJ2-1; D gene ambiguous. Trimming removed 0 bases at V and 12 bases at J, with 12 bases between. Germline loops: CDR1 DFQATT, CDR2 SNEGSKA (reference sequence). The CDR3 covers 12 residues. The CDR3 DNA is TGCAGTGCTAGAGATAGTACTCCTCGGCAGTTCTTC. It encodes CSARDSTPRQFF.

This clonotype came up many times. The gene calls are TRBV20-1 and TRBJ1-1; D ambiguous. The CDR3 contains 12 residues. CDR1 is DFQATT and CDR2 is SNEGSKA in the germline V gene (reference sequence). In DNA form, the CDR3 reads TGCAGGCCACGGGGATTTAACACTGAAGCTTTCTTT. Protein: CRPRGFNTEAFF.

This clonotype came up a few times. This rearrangement joins TRBV28 to TRBJ1-5, with a possible D match to TRBD1 (6 bases). From germline, CDR1 is MDHEN and CDR2 SYDVKM. This CDR3 has 14 amino acids. Trimming removed 5 bases from V and 3 bases from J, with 11 bases in between. Here the CDR3 DNA reads TGTGCCAGCAGTCCTAGACAGGACAATCAGCCCCAGCATTTT. Protein sequence: CASSPRQDNQPQHF.

This rearrangement joins TRBV4-3 to TRBJ2-3, with 10 nucleotides matching TRBD2. The CDR3 contains 14 residues. V dropped 5 bases and J dropped 5; count of bases not matched to a gene: 4. Germline V gene data show CDR1 as LGHNA and CDR2 as YSLEER. The CDR3 reads CASSELAGLDTQYF. The CDR3 region has the DNA TGCGCCAGCAGCGAACTAGCGGGGTTAGATACGCAGTATTTT.